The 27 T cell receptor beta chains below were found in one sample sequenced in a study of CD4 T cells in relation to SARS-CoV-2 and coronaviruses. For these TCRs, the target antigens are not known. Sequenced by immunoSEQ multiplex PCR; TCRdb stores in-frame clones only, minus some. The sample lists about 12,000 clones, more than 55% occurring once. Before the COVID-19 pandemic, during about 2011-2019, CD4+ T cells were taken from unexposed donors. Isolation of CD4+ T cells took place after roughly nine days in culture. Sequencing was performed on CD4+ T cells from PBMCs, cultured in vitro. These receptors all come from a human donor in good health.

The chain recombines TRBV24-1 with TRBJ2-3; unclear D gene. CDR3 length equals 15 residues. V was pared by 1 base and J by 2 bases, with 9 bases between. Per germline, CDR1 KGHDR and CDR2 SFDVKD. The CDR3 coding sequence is TGTGCCACCAGTGATTTCTCCAGGAACACAGATACGCAGTATTTT. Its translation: CATSDFSRNTDTQYF.

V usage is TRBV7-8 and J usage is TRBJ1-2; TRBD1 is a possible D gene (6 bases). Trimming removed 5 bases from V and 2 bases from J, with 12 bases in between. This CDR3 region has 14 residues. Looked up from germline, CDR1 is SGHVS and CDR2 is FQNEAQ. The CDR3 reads CASSLSTGNYGYTF. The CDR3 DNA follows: TGTGCCAGCAGCCTATCTACAGGGAACTATGGCTACACCTTC.

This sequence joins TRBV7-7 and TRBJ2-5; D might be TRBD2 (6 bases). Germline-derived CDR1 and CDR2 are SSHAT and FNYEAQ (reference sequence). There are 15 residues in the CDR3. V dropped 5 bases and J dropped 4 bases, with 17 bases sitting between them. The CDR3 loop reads CASSQSTTGRETQYF. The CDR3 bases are TGTGCCAGCAGCCAAAGTACGACCGGGAGAGAGACCCAGTACTTC.

CDR3 sequence (DNA): TGTGCCAGCAGTACAAGCGGGACTTGGGGCAATGAGCAGTTCTTC. It encodes CASSTSGTWGNEQFF. The chain has TRBV27 and TRBJ2-1; 7 nucleotides match TRBD2. Germline V gives CDR1 MNHEY, CDR2 SMNVEV (reference sequence). V shed 5 bases and J 6 bases; nucleotides not matched to a gene: 10. CDR3 length: 15 residues.

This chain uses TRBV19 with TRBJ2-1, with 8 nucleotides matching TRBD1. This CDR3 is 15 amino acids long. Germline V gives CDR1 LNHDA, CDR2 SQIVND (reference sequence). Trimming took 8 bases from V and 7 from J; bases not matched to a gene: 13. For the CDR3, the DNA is TGTGCCAGTGCCGTGGGGCGGACAGGGTTTAATGAGCAGTTCTTC. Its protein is CASAVGRTGFNEQFF.

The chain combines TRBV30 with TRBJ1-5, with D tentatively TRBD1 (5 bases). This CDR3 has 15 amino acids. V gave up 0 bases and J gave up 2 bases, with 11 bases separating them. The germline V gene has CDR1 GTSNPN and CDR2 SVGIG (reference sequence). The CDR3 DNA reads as TGTGCCTGGAGTGTAAAAGGGGCTGGCAATCAGCCCCAGCATTTT. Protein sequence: CAWSVKGAGNQPQHF.

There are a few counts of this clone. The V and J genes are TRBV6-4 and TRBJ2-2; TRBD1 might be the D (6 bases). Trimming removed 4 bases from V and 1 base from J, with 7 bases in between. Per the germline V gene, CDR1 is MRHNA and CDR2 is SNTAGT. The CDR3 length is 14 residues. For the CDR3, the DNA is TGTGCCAGCAGTGGGACAGTGAACACCGGGGAGCTGTTTTTT. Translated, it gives CASSGTVNTGELFF.

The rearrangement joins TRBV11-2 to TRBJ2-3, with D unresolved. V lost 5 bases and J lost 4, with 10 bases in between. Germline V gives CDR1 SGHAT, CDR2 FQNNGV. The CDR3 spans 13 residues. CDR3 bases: TGTGCCAGCAGCCCCCGACTGTCAGATACGCAGTATTTT. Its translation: CASSPRLSDTQYF.

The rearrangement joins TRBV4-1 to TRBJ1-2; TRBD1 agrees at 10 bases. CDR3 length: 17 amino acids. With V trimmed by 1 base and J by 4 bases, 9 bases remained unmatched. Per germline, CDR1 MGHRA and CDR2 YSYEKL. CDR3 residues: CASSQGETGGMVYGYTF. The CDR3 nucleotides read TGCGCCAGCAGCCAAGGTGAGACAGGGGGCATGGTCTATGGCTACACCTTC.

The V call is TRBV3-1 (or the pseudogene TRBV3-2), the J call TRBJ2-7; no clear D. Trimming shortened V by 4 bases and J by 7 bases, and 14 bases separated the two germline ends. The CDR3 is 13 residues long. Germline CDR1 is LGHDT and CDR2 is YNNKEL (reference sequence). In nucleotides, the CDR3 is TGTGCCAGCAGCCGCCGATGGATGGGGGAGCAGTACTTC. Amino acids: CASSRRWMGEQYF.

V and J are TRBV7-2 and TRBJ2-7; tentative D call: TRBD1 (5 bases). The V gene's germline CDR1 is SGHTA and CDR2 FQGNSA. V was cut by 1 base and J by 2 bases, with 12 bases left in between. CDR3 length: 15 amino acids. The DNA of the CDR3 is TGTGCCAGCAGCTTAGGGATGGGGCAGGCCTACGAGCAGTACTTC. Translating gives CASSLGMGQAYEQYF.

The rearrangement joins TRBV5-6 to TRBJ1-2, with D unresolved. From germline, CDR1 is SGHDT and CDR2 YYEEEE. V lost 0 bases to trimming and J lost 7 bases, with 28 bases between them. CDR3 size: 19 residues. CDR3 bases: TGTGCCAGCAGCTTGGGAATTCTTCAGAAGAACCCCGAGCACGGTGGCTACACCTTC. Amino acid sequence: CASSLGILQKNPEHGGYTF.

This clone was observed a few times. The CDR3 coding sequence is TGTGCCAGCAGCCAAAGAGGGATTGCAACTAATGAAAAACTGTTTTTT. As protein: CASSQRGIATNEKLFF. The chain recombines TRBV3-1 (or the pseudogene TRBV3-2) with TRBJ1-4; D remains unclear. The germline V gene has CDR1 LGHDT and CDR2 YNNKEL (reference sequence). The CDR3 runs 16 residues. Between the trimmed V and J ends, which lost 2 bases and 0 bases, there was a span of 10 bases.

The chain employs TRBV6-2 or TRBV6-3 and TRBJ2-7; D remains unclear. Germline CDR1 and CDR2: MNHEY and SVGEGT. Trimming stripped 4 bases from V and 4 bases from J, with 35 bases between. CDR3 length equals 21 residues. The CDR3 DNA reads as TGTGCCAGCAGTTCGTCTGTTGCGTATGTTTCGGCCTATGACCCTATTTACGAGCAGTACTTC. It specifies CASSSSVAYVSAYDPIYEQYF.

CDR3 sequence: CASSRVQTGEQYF. The CDR3 DNA reads as TGTGCCAGCAGTCGAGTCCAGACGGGCGAGCAGTACTTC. The rearrangement uses TRBV2 and TRBJ2-7; D is ambiguous. Deletions cut 5 bases from V and 6 bases from J, with 14 bases between. This CDR3 is 13 amino acids long. Germline loops: CDR1 SNHLY, CDR2 FYNNEI.

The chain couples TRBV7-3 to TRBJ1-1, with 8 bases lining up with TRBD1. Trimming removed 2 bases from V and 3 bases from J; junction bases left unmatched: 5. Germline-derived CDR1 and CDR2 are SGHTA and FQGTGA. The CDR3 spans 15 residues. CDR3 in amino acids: CASSLQDREDTEAFF. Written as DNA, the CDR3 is TGTGCCAGCAGCTTACAGGACAGGGAGGACACTGAAGCTTTCTTT.

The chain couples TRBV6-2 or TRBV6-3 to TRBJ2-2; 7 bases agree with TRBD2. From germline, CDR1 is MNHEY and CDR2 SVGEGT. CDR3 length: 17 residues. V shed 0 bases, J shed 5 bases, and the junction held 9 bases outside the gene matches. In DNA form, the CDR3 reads TGTGCCAGCAGTTACTCGGGGCTAGCGGCCGGGACCGGGGAGCTGTTTTTT. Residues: CASSYSGLAAGTGELFF.

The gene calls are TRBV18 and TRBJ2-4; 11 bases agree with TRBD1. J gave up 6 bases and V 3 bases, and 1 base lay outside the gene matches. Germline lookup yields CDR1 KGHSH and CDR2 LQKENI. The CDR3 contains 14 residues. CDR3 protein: CASSPGTGGNIQYF. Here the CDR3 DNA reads TGTGCCAGCTCACCCGGGACAGGGGGAAACATTCAGTACTTC.

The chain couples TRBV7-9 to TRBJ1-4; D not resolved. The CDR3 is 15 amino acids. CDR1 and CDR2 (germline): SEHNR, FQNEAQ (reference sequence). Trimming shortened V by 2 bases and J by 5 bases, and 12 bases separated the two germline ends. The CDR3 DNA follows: TGTGCCAGCAGCTTAAGAGGATCACAGAATGAAAAACTGTTTTTT. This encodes CASSLRGSQNEKLFF.

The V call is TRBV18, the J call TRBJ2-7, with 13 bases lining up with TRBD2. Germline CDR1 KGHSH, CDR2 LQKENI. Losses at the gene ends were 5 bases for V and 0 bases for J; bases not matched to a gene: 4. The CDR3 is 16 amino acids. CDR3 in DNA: TGTGCCAGCTCATCCGGGACTAGCGGGAACTCCTACGAGCAGTACTTC. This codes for CASSSGTSGNSYEQYF.

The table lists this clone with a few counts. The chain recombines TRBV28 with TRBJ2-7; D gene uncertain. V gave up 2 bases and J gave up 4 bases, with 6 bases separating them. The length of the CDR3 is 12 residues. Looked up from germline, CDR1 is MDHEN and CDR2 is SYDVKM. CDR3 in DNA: TGTGCCAGCAGTTTACCCGATTACGAGCAGTACTTC. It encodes CASSLPDYEQYF.

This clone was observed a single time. In nucleotides, the CDR3 is TGTGCCAGCAGCGTCCCTAGCGGGGGGGTTGAGACCCAGTACTTC. Residues: CASSVPSGGVETQYF. The V gene is TRBV9, the J gene TRBJ2-5; TRBD2 aligns across 12 bases. The CDR3 consists of 15 residues. Germline V gives CDR1 SGDLS, CDR2 YYNGEE. Losses at the gene ends were 2 bases for V and 5 bases for J; bases not matched to a gene: 4.

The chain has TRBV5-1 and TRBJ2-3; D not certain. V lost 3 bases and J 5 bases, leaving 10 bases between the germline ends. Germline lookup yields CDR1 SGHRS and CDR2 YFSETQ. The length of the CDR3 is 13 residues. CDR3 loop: CASSSSLGDTQYF. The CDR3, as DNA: TGCGCCAGCAGCTCGTCCCTGGGAGATACGCAGTATTTT.

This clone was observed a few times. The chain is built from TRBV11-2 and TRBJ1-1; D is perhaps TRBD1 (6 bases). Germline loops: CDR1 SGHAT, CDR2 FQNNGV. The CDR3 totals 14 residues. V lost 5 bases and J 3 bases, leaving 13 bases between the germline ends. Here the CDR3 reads CASSTQGVDTEAFF. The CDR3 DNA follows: TGTGCCAGCAGCACACAGGGAGTTGACACTGAAGCTTTCTTT.

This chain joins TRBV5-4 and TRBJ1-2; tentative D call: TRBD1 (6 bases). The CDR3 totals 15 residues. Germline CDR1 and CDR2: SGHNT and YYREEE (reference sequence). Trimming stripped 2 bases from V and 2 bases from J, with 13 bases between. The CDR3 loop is CASSFSAQGNYGYTF. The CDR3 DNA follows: TGTGCCAGCAGCTTTTCTGCGCAGGGGAACTATGGCTACACCTTC.

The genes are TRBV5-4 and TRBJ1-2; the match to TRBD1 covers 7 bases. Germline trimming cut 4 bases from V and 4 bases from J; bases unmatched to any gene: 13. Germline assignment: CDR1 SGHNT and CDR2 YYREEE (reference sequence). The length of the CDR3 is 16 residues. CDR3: CASSLGGRQGSYGYTF. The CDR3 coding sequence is TGTGCCAGCAGCCTTGGGGGGCGACAGGGAAGCTATGGCTACACCTTC.

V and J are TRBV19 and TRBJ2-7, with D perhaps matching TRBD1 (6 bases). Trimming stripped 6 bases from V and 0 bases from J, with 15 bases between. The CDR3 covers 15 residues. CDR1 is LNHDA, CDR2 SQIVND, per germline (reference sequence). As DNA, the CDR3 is TGTGCCAGTAGGAGCCGGGACACCTACTCCTACGAGCAGTACTTC. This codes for CASRSRDTYSYEQYF.